This T cell receptor (beta chain) was documented in a study of sequential checkpoint blockade in melanoma. In the study overall: Each arm's sequence ended with maintenance nivolumab.

Sequencing used immunoSEQ multiplex PCR; TCRdb keeps in-frame clones, though not all of them. The sample carries about 30,000 clones, 60% to 85% recorded once. Treatment in this sample: randomized to nivolumab then ipilimumab (arm A) or the reverse (arm B). Germline values: CDR1 MNHEY, CDR2 SVGAGI. There are 14 residues in the CDR3. V lost 6 bases, J lost 2 bases, and 12 bases lay in between. J is TRBJ2-3 and V is TRBV6-5; D unresolved. This sequence was found in a human donor with melanoma. The sample was CD8+ T cells sorted from blood (inferred from file names), taken from a patient given nivolumab and ipilimumab in sequence. The CDR3 reads CASRQHPTTDTQYF. Written as DNA, the CDR3 is TGTGCCAGCAGACAGCACCCTACCACAGATACGCAGTATTTT.